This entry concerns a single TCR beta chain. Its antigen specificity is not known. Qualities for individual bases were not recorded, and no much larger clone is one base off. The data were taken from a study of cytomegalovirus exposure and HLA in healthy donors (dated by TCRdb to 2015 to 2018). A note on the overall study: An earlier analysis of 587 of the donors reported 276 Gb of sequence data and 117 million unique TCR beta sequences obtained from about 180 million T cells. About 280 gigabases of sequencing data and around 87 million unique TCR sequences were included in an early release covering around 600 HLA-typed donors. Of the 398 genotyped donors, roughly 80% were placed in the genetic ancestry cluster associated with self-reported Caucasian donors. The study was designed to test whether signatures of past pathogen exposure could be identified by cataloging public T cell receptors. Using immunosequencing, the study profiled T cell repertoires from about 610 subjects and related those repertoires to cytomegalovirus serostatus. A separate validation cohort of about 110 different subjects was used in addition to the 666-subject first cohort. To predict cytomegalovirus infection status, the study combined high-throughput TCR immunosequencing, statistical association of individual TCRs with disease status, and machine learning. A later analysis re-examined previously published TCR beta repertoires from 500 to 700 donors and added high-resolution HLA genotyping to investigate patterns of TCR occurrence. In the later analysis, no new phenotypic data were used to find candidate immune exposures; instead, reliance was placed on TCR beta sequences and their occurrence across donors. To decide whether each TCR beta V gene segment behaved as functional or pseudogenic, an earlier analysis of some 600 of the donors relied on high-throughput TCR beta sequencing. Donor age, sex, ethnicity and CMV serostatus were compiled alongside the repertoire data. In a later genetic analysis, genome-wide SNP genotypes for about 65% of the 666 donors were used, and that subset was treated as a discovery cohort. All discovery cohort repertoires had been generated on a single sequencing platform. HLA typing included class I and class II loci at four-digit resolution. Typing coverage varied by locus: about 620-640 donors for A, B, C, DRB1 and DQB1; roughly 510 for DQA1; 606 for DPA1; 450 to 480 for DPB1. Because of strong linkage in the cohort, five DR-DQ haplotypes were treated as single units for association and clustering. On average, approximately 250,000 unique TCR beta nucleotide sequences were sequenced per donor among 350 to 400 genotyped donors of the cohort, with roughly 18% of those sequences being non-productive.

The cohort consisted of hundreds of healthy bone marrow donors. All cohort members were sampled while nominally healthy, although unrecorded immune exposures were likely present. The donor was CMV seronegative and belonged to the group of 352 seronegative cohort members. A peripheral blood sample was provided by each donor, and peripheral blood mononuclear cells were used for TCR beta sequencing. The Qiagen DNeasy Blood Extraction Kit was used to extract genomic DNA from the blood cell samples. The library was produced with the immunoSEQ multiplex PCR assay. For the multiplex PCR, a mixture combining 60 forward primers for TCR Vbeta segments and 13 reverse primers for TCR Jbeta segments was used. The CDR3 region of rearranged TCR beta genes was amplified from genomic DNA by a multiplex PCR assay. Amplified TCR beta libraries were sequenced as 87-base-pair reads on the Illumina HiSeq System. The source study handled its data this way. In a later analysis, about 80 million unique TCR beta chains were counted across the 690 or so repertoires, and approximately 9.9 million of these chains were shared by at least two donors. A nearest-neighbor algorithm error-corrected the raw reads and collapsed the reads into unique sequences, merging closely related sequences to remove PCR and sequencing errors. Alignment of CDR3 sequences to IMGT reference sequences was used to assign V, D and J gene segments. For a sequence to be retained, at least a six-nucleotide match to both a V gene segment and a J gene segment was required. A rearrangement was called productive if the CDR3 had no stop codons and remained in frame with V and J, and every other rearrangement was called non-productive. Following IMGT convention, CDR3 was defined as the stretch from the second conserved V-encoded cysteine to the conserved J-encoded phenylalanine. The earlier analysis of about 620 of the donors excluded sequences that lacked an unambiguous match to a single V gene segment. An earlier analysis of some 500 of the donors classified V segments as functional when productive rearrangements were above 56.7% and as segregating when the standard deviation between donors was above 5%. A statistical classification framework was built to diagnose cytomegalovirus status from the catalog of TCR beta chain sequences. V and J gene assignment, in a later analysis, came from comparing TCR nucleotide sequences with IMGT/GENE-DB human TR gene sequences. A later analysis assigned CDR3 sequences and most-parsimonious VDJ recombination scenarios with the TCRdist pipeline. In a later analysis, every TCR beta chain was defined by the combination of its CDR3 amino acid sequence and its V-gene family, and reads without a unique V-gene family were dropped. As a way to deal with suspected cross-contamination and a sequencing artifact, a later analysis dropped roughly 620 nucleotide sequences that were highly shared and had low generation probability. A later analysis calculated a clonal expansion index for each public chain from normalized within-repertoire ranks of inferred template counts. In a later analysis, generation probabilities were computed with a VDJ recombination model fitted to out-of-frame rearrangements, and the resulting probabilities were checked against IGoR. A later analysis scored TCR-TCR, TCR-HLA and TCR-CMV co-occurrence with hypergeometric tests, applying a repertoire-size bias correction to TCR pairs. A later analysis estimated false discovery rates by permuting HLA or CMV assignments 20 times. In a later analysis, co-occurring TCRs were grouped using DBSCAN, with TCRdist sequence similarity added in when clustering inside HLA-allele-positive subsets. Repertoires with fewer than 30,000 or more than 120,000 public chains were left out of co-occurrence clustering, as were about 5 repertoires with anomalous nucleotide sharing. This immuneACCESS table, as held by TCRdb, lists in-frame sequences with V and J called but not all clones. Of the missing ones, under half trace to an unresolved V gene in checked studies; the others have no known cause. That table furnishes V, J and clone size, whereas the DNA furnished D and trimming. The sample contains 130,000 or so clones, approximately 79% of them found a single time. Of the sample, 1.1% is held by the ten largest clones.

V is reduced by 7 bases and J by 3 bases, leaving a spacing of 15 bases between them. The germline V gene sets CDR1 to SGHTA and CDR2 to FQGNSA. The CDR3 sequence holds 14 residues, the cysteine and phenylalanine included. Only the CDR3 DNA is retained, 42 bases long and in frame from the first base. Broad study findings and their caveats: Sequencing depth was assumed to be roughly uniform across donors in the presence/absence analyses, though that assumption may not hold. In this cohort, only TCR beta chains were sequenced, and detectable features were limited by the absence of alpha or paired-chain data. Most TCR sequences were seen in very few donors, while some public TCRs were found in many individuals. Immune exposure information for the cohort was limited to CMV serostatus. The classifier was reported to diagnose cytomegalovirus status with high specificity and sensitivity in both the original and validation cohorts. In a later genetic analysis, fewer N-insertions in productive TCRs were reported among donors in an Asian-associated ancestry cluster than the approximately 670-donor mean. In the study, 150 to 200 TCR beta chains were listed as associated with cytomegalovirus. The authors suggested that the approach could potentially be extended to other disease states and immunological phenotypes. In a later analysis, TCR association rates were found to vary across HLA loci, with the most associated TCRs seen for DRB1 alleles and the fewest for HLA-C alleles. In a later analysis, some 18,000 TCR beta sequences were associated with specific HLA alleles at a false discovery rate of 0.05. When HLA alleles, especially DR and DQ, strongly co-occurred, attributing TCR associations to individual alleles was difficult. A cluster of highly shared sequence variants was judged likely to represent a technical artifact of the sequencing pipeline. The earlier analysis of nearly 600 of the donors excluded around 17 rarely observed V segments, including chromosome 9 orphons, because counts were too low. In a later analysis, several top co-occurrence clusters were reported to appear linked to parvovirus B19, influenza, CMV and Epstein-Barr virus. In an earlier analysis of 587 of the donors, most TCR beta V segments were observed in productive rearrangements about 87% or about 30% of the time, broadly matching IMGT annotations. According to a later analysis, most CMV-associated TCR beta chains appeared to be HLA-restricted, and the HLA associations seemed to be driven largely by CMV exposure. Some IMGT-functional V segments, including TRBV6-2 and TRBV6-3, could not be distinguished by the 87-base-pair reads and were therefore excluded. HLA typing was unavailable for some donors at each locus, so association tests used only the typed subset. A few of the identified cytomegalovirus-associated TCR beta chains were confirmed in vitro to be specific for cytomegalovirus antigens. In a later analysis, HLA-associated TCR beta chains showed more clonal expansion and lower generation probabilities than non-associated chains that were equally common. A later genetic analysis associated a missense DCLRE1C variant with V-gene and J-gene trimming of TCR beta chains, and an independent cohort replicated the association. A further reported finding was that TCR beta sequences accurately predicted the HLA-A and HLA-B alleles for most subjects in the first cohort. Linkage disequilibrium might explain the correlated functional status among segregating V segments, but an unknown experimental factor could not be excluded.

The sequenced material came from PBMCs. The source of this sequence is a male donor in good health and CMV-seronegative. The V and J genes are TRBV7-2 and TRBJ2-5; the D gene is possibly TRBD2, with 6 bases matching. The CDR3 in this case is CASTKGWGEETQYF. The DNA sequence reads TGTGCCAGCACCAAAGGCTGGGGGGAAGAGACCCAGTACTTC.